This TCR beta chain was obtained from a study of blood T cell repertoires in COVID-19 (dated by TCRdb to 2020 to 2022). As for the study more broadly: Collaborator samples came from the United States, Italy and Spain and covered acute and convalescent phases of COVID-19. The material from the prospective study consisted of cDNA or gDNA derived from T cells, B-cell-depleted T cells, or PBMCs. Deeply sampled blood TCRbeta repertoires from subjects exposed to, actively infected with, or recovered from COVID-19 were included in the dataset. The repertoires were released in a freely available public database meant as a resource for research on the immune response to SARS-CoV-2. The samples were drawn from the first 160 participants of the ongoing ImmuneRACE study and from 1,254 subjects provided by 6 global collaborators. A de-identified subject ID, COVID-19 status, age in years and sex were almost always included in the sample metadata. Where available, HLA class I and class II types were obtained from metadata supplied by the sample provider rather than from assay-based typing. Points the paper makes about the study in general: The quantity of clinical and demographic metadata differed by source and by participant and was supplied without curation.

Collaborating institutions collected whole blood in K2EDTA tubes following their own protocols. For TCRbeta analysis, collaborator samples were shipped as frozen whole blood, as isolated PBMCs, or as DNA extracted from either sample type. TCRbeta CDR3 regions were amplified from genomic DNA using the immunoSEQ Assay, a bias-controlled multiplex PCR. In the original analysis: The number of nucleated cells in each sample was estimated by amplification of reference gene primers within the assay. To quantify the absolute abundance of each unique TCRbeta CDR3 rearrangement, sequence reads were collapsed and filtered. For each sample, productive Simpson clonality was calculated as the square root of Simpson's diversity index over productive rearrangements. The table comes from immuneACCESS by way of TCRdb, which keeps in-frame sequences with V and J called. Part of the clones is missing from these tables; in studies checked, under half for an unresolved V gene and the rest for unknown reasons. D and trimming come from the DNA, and the V and J calls and clone size come from that table. Across this sample there are approximately 230,000 clones, with approximately 83% seen only once. Roughly 10% of the sample goes to the ten largest clones.

Reading from cysteine to phenylalanine, the CDR3 counts 16 amino acids. The entry retains the CDR3 DNA only, 48 bases that are in frame from base 1. V loses 0 bases at its end and J loses 5 bases; junction bases beyond the gene matches: 10. For CDR1 and CDR2, the germline V gene lists SGHDT and YYEEEE. Comments on this clone: No antigen is known for it. Qualities for individual bases were not recorded, and no much larger clone is one base off.

The chain is encoded by TRBV5-6 joined to TRBJ2-5; TRBD2 agrees with 7 junctional bases. The sequencing input was peripheral blood. This TCR derives from a man older than 75 with acute or convalescent COVID-19. The CDR3 sequence is CASSLAGRELMETQYF. The sequenced DNA is TGTGCCAGCAGCTTGGCCGGGCGGGAGCTTATGGAGACCCAGTACTTC.